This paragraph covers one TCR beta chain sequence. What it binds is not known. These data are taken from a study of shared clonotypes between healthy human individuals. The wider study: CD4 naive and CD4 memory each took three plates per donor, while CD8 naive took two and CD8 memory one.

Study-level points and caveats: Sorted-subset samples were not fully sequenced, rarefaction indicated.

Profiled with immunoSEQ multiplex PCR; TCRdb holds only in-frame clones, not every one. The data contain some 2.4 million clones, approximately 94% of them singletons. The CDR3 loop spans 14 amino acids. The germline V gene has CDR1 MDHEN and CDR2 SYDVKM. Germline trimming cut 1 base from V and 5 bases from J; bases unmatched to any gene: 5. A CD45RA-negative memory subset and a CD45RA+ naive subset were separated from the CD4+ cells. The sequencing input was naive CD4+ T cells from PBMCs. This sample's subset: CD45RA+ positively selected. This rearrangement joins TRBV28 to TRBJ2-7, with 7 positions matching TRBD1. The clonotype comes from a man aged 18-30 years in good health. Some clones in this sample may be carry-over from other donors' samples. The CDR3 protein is CASSLSGGSNEQYF. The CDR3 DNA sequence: TGTGCCAGCAGTTTATCAGGGGGTAGTAACGAGCAGTACTTC. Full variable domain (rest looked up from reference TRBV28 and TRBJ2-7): DVKVTQSSRYLVKRTGEKVFLECVQDMDHENMFWYRQDPGLGLRLIYFSYDVKMKEKGDIPEGYSVSREKKERFSLILESASTNQTSMYLCASSLSGGSNEQYFGPGTRLTVT.